Below are 9 T cell receptor beta chains sequenced from a single sample in a study of CD8+CD57+ T cells in acquired aplastic anemia (dated by TCRdb to 2016 to 2019). Sequencing was carried out with an Illumina HiSeq 2000. Genomic DNA was used as template for profiling of TCR beta VDJ combinations and CDR3 sequences. The raw public data were reprocessed by TCRdb itself: fastp quality trimming at Q25, MiXCR clonotype calling, in-frame beta chains only. One record per CDR3 amino acid sequence lists the most common genes and DNA. The sample data list over 150,000 distinct CDR3 sequences, and around 40% of these were observed just once. Jointly, the top ten make up 0.8% to 1.1% of the sample. Sequences were obtained from sorted CD4+, CD8+, or CD8+CD57+ T cells (not recorded which) from PBMCs. The source is a human donor in good health.

This clonotype was picked up many times. This chain joins TRBV16 and TRBJ1-5, with a possible D match to TRBD1 (5 bases). Germline CDR1 KGHSY, CDR2 FQNENV. Between the trimmed V and J ends, which lost 7 bases and 2 bases, there was a span of 12 bases. The CDR3 totals 14 residues. In DNA form, the CDR3 reads TGTGCCAGCACCCCCGGCAGGGGCAATCAGCCCCAGCATTTT. Translation gives CASTPGRGNQPQHF.

J is TRBJ2-5 and V is TRBV20-1; tentatively, D is TRBD2 (7 bases). CDR1 is DFQATT and CDR2 is SNEGSKA in the germline V gene (reference sequence). The CDR3 loop spans 16 amino acids. The V end was cut by 0 bases, the J end by 4 bases, with 18 bases between. In DNA form, the CDR3 reads TGCAGTGCTAGAGATTTGGGGGGGCACTTTTTAGAGACCCAGTACTTC. Its protein is CSARDLGGHFLETQYF.

V is TRBV7-8 and J is TRBJ2-7; 8 bases are shared with TRBD1. Germline V gene sequence: CDR1 SGHVS, CDR2 FQNEAQ. This CDR3 comprises 14 residues. The J segment lost 4 bases and the V segment lost 5 bases, leaving 7 bases of the junction unmatched. The CDR3 sequence is CASSTQNRGYEQYF. The CDR3 nucleotides read TGTGCCAGCAGCACCCAGAACAGGGGGTACGAGCAGTACTTC. The full variable domain, in which reference TRBV7-8 and TRBJ2-7 provide the parts outside the CDR3, is GAGVSQSPRYKVAKRGQDVALRCDPISGHVSLFWYQQALGQGPEFLTYFQNEAQLDKSGLPSDRFFAERPEGSVSTLKIQRTQQEDSAVYLCASSTQNRGYEQYFGPGTRLTVT.

In its sample, this clonotype was seen many times. This chain connects TRBV15 to TRBJ1-5; maybe TRBD1 (5 bases). Germline CDR1 and CDR2: LNHNV and YYDKDF (reference sequence). The CDR3 has 12 residues. V was shortened by 0 bases and J by 11 bases, with 8 bases between the two germline ends. The CDR3 bases are TGTGCCACCAGCAGAGAGGGACTGACCCAGCATTTT. Translation gives CATSREGLTQHF.

The rearrangement joins TRBV2 to TRBJ2-1, with 10 bases that match TRBD2. CDR3 length: 14 amino acids. V lost 1 base to trimming and J lost 9 bases; unmatched junction nucleotides: 3. CDR1 and CDR2 (germline): SNHLY, FYNNEI. The CDR3 is CASSEGIAGGEQFF. CDR3 DNA: TGTGCCAGCAGTGAAGGGATAGCGGGGGGTGAGCAGTTCTTC.

V is TRBV27 and J is TRBJ1-1; 8 bases are a match to TRBD1. The CDR3 sequence is 15 residues long. V lost 1 base, J lost 4 bases, and 5 bases stayed unmatched. Germline CDR1 reads MNHEY; CDR2 reads SMNVEV (reference sequence). CDR3 protein: CASSLFPDRVTEAFF. In DNA form, the CDR3 reads TGTGCCAGCAGTTTATTCCCGGACAGGGTCACTGAAGCTTTCTTT.

At least ten counts were recorded for this clonotype. The V call is TRBV19, the J call TRBJ2-1; 10 bases are a match to TRBD2. Unmatched junction bases numbered 6, after V lost 7 bases and J lost 3 bases. This CDR3 has 15 amino acids. The germline gives CDR1 LNHDA, CDR2 SQIVND (reference sequence). CDR3 sequence: CASTPSGRIYNEQFF. The CDR3 DNA follows: TGTGCCAGTACCCCTAGCGGGAGAATCTACAATGAGCAGTTCTTC.

The V gene is TRBV24-1, the J gene TRBJ1-2; 11 bases map to TRBD1. Germline assignment: CDR1 KGHDR and CDR2 SFDVKD. V shed 0 bases and J 1 base; nucleotides not matched to a gene: 3. This CDR3 has 17 amino acids. As DNA, the CDR3 is TGTGCCACCAGTGATTTGACAGGGACAGGGGGTAACTATGGCTACACCTTC. Translated: CATSDLTGTGGNYGYTF.

This clonotype was seen many times. The chain is built from TRBV20-1 and TRBJ2-3; maybe TRBD2 (5 bases). In germline, CDR1 is DFQATT, CDR2 SNEGSKA (reference sequence). This CDR3 has 14 residues. The DNA of the CDR3 is TGCACCCTGTCTGGCTCGCGGGGCACAGATACGCAGTATTTT. Encoded protein: CTLSGSRGTDTQYF.